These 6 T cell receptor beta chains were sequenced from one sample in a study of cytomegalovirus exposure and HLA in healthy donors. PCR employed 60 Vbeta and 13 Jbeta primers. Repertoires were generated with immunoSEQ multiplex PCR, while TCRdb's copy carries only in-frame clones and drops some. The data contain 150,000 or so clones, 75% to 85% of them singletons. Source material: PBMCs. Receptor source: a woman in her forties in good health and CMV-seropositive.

CDR3 nucleotide sequence: TGTGCCAGCAGTTATGGGCAGGGGGCCCCCGGGGAGCTGTTTTTT. This translates into CASSYGQGAPGELFF. V gene TRBV6-5 combines with J gene TRBJ2-2; 8 bases match TRBD1. This CDR3 is built from 15 residues. The germline V gene encodes CDR1 MNHEY and CDR2 SVGAGI. Trimming took 3 bases from V and 6 from J; bases not matched to a gene: 6.

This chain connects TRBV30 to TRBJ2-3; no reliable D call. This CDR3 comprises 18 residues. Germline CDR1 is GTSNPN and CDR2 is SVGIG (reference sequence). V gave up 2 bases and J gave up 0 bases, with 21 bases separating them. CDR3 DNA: TGTGCCTGGAGTCCTACCGCTATTGGGCAGCCAAGCACAGATACGCAGTATTTT. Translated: CAWSPTAIGQPSTDTQYF. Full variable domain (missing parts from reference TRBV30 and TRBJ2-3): SQTIHQWPATLVQPVGSPLSLECTVEGTSNPNLYWYRQAAGRGLQLLFYSVGIGQISSEVPQNLSASRPQDRQFILSSKKLLLSDSGFYLCAWSPTAIGQPSTDTQYFGPGTRLTVL.

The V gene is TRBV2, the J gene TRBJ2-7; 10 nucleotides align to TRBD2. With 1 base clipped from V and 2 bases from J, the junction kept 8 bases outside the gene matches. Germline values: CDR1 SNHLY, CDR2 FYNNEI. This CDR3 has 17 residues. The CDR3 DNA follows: TGTGCCAGCAGTGAAGTGGTAGCGGGAGGCCGTACCTACGAGCAGTACTTC. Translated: CASSEVVAGGRTYEQYF.

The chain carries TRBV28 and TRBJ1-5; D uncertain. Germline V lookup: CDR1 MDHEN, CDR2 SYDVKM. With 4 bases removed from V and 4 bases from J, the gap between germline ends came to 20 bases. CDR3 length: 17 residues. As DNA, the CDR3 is TGTGCCAGCAGTTCTCGACACCTCCTTGACGGTAATCAGCCCCAGCATTTT. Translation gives CASSSRHLLDGNQPQHF.

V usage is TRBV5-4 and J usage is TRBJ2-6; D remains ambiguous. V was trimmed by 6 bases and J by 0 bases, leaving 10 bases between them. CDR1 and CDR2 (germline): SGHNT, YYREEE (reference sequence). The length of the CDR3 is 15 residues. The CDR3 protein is CASTSKNSGANVLTF. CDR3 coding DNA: TGTGCCAGCACCTCTAAGAACTCTGGGGCCAACGTCCTGACTTTC.

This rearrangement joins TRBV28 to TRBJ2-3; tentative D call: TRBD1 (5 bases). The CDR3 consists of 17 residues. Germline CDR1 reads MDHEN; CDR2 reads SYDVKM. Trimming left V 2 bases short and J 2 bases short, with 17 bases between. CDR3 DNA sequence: TGTGCCAGCAGTTTAGAACTTCAGGGCCCTGACACAGATACGCAGTATTTT. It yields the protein CASSLELQGPDTDTQYF.